This TCR beta chain was recorded in a study of control samples from healthy donors and cancer patients. Germline assignment: CDR1 MNHNY and CDR2 SVGAGI (reference sequence). The CDR3 contains 12 residues. Trimming shortened V by 7 bases and J by 1 base, and 7 bases separated the two germline ends. This table comes from immunoSEQ multiplex PCR, and its TCRdb copy is limited to in-frame clones, with some not included. The repertoire has 150,000 to 200,000 clones, just under 95% of them found once; the top ten carry over 6.5%. Input material: blood. The chain employs TRBV6-6 and TRBJ2-5, with a possible D match to TRBD2 (5 bases). This clonotype was sampled from a woman in her 40s in good health. The CDR3 loop is CASTRGQETQYF. As DNA, the CDR3 is TGTGCCAGCACTCGGGGCCAAGAGACCCAGTACTTC.